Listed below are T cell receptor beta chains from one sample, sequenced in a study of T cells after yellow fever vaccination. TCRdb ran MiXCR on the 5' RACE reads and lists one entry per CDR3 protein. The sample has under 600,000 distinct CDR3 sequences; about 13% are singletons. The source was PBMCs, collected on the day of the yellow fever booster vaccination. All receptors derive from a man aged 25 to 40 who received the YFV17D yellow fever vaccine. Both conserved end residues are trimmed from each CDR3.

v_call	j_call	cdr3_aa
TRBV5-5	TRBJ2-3	ASSLELAVADTQY
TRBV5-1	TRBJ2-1	ASSLVRNTYNEQF
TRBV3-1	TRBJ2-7	ASSQVAGESEQY
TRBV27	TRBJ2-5	ASRQLQAAKTQY
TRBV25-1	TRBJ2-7	ASSQQFGGQY
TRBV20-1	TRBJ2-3	SARGQASSTDTQY
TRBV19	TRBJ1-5	ASSSRPQGRFNQPQH
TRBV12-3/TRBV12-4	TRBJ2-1	ASNFQGQGAEGQF
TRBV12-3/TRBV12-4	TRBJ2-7	ASGLLAGHYEQY
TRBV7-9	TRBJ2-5	ASSPEGPMYQETQY
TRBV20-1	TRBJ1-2	SATTGGPSGYT
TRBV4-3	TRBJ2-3	ASSPGRELGTDTQY
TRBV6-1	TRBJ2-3	ASKVWAGTDTQY
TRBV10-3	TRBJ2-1	AIGTGGHNGEQF
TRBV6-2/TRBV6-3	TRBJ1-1	ASTPTGVNTEAF
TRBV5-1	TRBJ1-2	ASSLGRVGGYT
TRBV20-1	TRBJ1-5	SAISGTDSNQPQH
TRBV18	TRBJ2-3	ASSPPENTDTQY
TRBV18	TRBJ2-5	ASSPRDRGFETQY
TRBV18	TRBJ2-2	ASSPPTGALNTGELF
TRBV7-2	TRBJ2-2	ASSLQGAANTGELF
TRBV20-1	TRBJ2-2	SAGLAGNTGELF
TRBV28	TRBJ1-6	ASSSGTGGGSPLH
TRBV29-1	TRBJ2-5	STRDPGETQY